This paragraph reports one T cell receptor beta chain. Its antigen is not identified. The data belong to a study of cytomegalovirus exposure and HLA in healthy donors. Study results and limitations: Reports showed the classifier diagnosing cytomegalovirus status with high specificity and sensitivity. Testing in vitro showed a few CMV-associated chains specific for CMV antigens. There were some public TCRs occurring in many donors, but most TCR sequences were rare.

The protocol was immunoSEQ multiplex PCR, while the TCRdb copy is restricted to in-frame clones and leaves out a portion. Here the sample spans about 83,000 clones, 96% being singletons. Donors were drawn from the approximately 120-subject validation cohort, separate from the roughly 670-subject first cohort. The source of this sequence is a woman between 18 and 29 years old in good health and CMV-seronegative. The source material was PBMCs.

CDR3 loop: CASSQTALRYSGANVLTF. Here the CDR3 DNA reads TGCGCCAGCAGTCAGACGGCACTACGCTACTCTGGGGCCAACGTCCTGACTTTC. The genes are TRBV23-1 and TRBJ2-6; D not resolved. TRBV23-1 is classed as an ORF, of uncertain function. With 3 bases removed from V and 0 bases from J, the gap between germline ends came to 15 bases. CDR3 length equals 18 residues.